This TCR beta chain was recorded in a study of T cell clones after liver transplantation. About the study: Without induction therapy, subjects received standard immunosuppression until 12-24 months post-transplant.

Method: immunoSEQ multiplex PCR; TCRdb's copy keeps in-frame clones and lacks some. The sample consists of some 80,000 clones, less than 90% of them appearing once. Germline CDR1 is LNHDA and CDR2 is SQIVND (reference sequence). V gave up 6 bases and J gave up 4 bases, with 13 bases separating them. The CDR3 runs to 14 residues. Study-level results: Small, mixed patient groups and varying post-transplant times limit these conclusions. Donor-reactive sequences fell more than third party-reactive ones, suggesting partial deletion. Post-transplant, graft-donor-reactive CD4 TCRbeta sequences in blood dropped significantly in most of the 8 subjects.

Comment on this clone: Its specificity is unknown.

The source is a human patient who received a liver transplant. Some T cells may be the graft donor's. The chain employs TRBV19 and TRBJ1-5, with a tentative D call TRBD1 (5 bases). Sample: CD4+ T cells from blood, taken less than 50 months after liver transplant. CDR3 nucleotides: TGTGCCAGTAGGCTTACAGGAACTAATCAGCCCCAGCATTTT. Translation: CASRLTGTNQPQHF.